The next 4 T cell receptor beta chains were all read from a single sample in a study of T and B cells in COVID-19 patients. From blood, roughly 220-550 ng of genomic DNA served as TRB template. TRB rearrangements were amplified by multiplex PCR with BIOMED2 TRB-A/B primers. TCRdb called the multiplex PCR reads again in MiXCR, with one record for every CDR3 protein. This sample has approximately 20,000 distinct CDR3 sequences, with roughly 27% found just once. The sample was blood. These receptors were collected from a human donor who had recovered from COVID-19.

The chain is built from TRBV12-3 or TRBV12-4 and TRBJ2-7; 7 nucleotides match TRBD1. This CDR3 is built from 15 residues. The V gene end was trimmed by 2 bases and the J gene end by 1 base; junction bases not matched to a gene: 5. CDR3 DNA: TGTGCCAGCAGTTTACACAGGGGTTTTTCCTACGAGCAGTACTTC. Amino acids: CASSLHRGFSYEQYF.

This clonotype was detected many times. The V and J genes are TRBV15 and TRBJ1-5; possibly TRBD1 for D (5 bases). Trimming shortened V by 8 bases and J by 3 bases, and 11 bases separated the two germline ends. Per the germline V gene, CDR1 is LNHNV and CDR2 is YYDKDF (reference sequence). The CDR3 runs 13 residues. The CDR3 protein is CATAGGDNQPQHF. CDR3 sequence (DNA): TGTGCCACCGCAGGAGGGGACAATCAGCCCCAGCATTTT.

Judged by abundance, this clonotype is medium-sized. The rearrangement uses TRBV15 and TRBJ2-1; no firm D call. CDR3 length equals 11 residues. Germline CDR1 LNHNV, CDR2 YYDKDF (reference sequence). V shed 6 bases and J shed 8 bases, with 8 bases lying between them. This chain's CDR3 is CATSGRDEQFF. The CDR3 region has the DNA TGTGCCACCAGTGGACGGGATGAGCAGTTCTTC. Full variable domain (outside the CDR3, taken from reference TRBV15 and TRBJ2-1): DAMVIQNPRYQVTQFGKPVTLSCSQTLNHNVMYWYQQKSSQAPKLLFHYYDKDFNNEADTPDNFQSRRPNTSFCFLDIRSPGLGDTAMYLCATSGRDEQFFGPGTRLTVL.

This clonotype was seen a handful of times. The chain carries TRBV6-5 and TRBJ2-7, with D tentatively TRBD1 (5 bases). Germline V gene data show CDR1 as MNHEY and CDR2 as SVGAGI. Trimming cost V 6 bases and J 2 bases, with 14 bases left between them. CDR3 length equals 14 residues. CDR3 DNA sequence: TGTGCCAGCAGACCCCCGACAGCTGCCTACGAGCAGTACTTC. Amino acids: CASRPPTAAYEQYF.